The present T cell receptor beta chain was sequenced within a study of T cells in Graves' hyperthyroidism and ophthalmopathy. CDR3 size: 14 residues. CDR1 is SSHAT, CDR2 FNYEAQ, per germline (reference sequence). It was RNA transcripts that yielded the amplified TCR beta CDR3 regions. The HTBI set primed first-round TCR CDR3 RT-PCR. TCRdb itself ran the multiplex PCR reads through MiXCR, one entry per CDR3 protein. The sample lists under 650,000 distinct CDR3 sequences, around 15% occurring once. Only a few counts were recorded for this clonotype. A junction boundary mismatches the germline segment, possibly from a read error.

The sequenced material came from blood. The sequence was obtained from a woman aged 25 to 39 with Graves' hyperthyroidism. The V and J genes are TRBV7-7 and TRBJ2-6; D unclear. As DNA, the CDR3 is TGTGCTAGCAGCACGGACGCAGGGGCCAACGTCCTGACTTTC. Translating gives CASSTDAGANVLTF.